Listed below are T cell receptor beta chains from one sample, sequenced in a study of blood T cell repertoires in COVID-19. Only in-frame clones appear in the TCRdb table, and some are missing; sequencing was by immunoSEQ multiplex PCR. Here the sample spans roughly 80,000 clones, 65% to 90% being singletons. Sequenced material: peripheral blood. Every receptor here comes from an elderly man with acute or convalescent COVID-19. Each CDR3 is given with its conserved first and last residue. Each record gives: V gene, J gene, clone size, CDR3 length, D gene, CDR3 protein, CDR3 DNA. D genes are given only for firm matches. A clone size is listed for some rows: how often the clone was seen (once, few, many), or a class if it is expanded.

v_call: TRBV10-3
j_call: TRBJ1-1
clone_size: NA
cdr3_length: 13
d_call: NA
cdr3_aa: CAISESERGNAFF
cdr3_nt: TGTGCCATCAGTGAGTCGGAACGAGGGAACGCTTTCTTT

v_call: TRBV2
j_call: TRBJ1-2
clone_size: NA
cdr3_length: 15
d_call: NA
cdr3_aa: CASSSGNPRGYGYTF
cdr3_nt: TGTGCCAGCTCCTCGGGGAACCCCCGCGGCTATGGCTACACCTTC

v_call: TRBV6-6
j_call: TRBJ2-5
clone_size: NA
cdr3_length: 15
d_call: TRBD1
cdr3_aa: CASSLQRQGWETQYF
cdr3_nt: TGTGCCAGCAGCCTCCAAAGACAGGGATGGGAGACCCAGTACTTC

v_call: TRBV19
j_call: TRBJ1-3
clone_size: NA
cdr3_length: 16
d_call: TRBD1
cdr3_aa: CASRIPGQGTGNTIYF
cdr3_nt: TGTGCCAGTAGGATCCCGGGACAGGGCACTGGAAACACCATATATTTT

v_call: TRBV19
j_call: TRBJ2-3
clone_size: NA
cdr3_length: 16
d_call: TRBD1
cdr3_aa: CASSNWDRGGSDTQYF
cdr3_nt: TGTGCCAGTAGTAACTGGGACAGGGGTGGGTCAGATACGCAGTATTTT

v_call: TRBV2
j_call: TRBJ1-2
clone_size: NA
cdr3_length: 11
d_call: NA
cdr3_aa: CASRSAPGYTF
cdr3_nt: TGTGCCAGCCGGAGCGCGCCTGGCTACACCTTC

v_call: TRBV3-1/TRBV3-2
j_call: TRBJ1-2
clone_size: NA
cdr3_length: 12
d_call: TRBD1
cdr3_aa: CASSQVNQGVLF
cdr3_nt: TGTGCCAGCAGCCAAGTTAACCAGGGGGTCCTCTTC

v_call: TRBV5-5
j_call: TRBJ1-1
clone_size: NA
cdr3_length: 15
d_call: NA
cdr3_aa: CASSLSRVPNTEAFF
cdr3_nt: TGTGCCAGCAGCTTGTCCAGGGTCCCGAACACTGAAGCTTTCTTT

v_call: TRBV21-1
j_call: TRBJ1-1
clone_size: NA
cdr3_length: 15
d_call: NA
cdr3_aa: CASSRDGSGDTEAFF
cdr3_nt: TGTGCCAGCAGCCGGGATGGGTCAGGGGACACTGAAGCTTTCTTT

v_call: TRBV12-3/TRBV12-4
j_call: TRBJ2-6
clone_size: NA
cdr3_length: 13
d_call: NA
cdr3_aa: CASSLSGANVLTF
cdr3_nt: TGTGCCAGCAGTTTGAGTGGGGCCAACGTCCTGACTTTC

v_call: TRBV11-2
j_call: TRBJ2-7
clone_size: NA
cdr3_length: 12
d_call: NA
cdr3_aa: CASSSGAYEQYF
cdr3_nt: TGTGCCAGCAGCTCCGGGGCCTACGAGCAGTACTTC

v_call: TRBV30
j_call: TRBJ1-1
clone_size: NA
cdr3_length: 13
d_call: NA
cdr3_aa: CAWSVSDNTEAFF
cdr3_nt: TGTGCCTGGAGTGTTTCAGATAACACTGAAGCTTTCTTT

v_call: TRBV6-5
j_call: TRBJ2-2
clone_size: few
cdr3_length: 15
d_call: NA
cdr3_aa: CASSYDEGLAGELFF
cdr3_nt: TGTGCCAGCAGTTACGATGAGGGTTTGGCCGGGGAGCTGTTTTTT

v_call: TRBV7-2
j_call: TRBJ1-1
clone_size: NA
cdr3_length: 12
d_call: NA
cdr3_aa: CASSFRQAEAFF
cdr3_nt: TGTGCCAGCAGTTTCCGACAGGCTGAAGCTTTCTTT

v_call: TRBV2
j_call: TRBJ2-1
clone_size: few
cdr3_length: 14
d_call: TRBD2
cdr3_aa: CASRGTSSYNEQFF
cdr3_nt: TGTGCCAGCAGAGGGACTAGCTCCTACAATGAGCAGTTCTTC

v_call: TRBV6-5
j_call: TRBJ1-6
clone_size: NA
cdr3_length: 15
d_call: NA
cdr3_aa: CASSYSSRKNSPLHF
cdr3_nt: TGTGCCAGCAGTTACTCTTCCAGGAAAAATTCACCCCTCCACTTT